These 20 T cell receptor beta chains were sequenced from one sample in a study of T cells after yellow fever vaccination. A single record per CDR3 protein comes from TCRdb applying MiXCR to the 5' RACE reads. Of about 32,000 distinct CDR3 sequences in the sample, about 10% were seen once. This sample comprised PBMCs, either bulk or a sorted T-cell subset (CD4+, CD8+, memory, or dextramer-sorted; not recorded which), obtained less than 16 days after the first yellow fever vaccination. The receptors were gathered from a man between 18 and 29 years old who received the YFV17D yellow fever vaccine.

A word on this clonotype: This may stem from a read error, because a much larger clone lies one nucleotide away. The V gene is TRBV2, the J gene TRBJ2-3, with 8 bases identical to TRBD2. J was trimmed by 0 bases and V by 4 bases; bases with no gene match: 3. The CDR3 is made up of 15 amino acids. From germline, CDR1 is SNHLY and CDR2 FYNNEI. The CDR3 reads CASSGGGPSTDTQYF. The CDR3 DNA follows: TGTGCCAGCAGTGGCGGGGGGCCCAGCACAGATACGCAGTATTTT.

This clonotype appeared many times. V and J are TRBV5-1 and TRBJ2-3, with TRBD2 identical over 11 bases. The CDR3 length is 17 residues. With 3 bases clipped from V and 2 bases from J, the junction kept 8 bases outside the gene matches. Germline V gene sequence: CDR1 SGHRS, CDR2 YFSETQ. The chain's CDR3 is CASSSHSGGGLTDTQYF. The CDR3 DNA reads as TGCGCCAGCAGCTCGCATAGCGGGGGGGGACTCACAGATACGCAGTATTTT.

This clonotype was counted ten times or more. The J gene is TRBJ1-1, the V gene TRBV3-1; tentatively, D is TRBD1 (6 bases). The V end was cut by 2 bases, the J end by 7 bases, with 14 bases between. The CDR3 has 14 amino acids. Per the germline V gene, CDR1 is LGHDT and CDR2 is YNNKEL (reference sequence). In nucleotides, the CDR3 is TGTGCCAGCAGCCAACTCGAGGGGGGGAATGAAGCTTTCTTT. This codes for CASSQLEGGNEAFF.

This clonotype came up many times. The gene calls are TRBV5-1 and TRBJ2-2; 7 bases agree with TRBD2. V dropped 6 bases and J dropped 2; count of bases not matched to a gene: 4. This CDR3 has 14 amino acids. CDR1 and CDR2 from the germline V gene are SGHRS and YFSETQ. CDR3: CASMASGNTGELFF. Here the CDR3 DNA reads TGCGCCAGCATGGCTAGCGGTAACACCGGGGAGCTGTTTTTT.

This clonotype was detected many times. The chain is built from TRBV5-1 and TRBJ2-3; 10 bases map to TRBD2. V trimming: 4 bases; J trimming: 1 base; junction bases outside the gene matches: 6. The CDR3 loop spans 16 amino acids. Germline lookup yields CDR1 SGHRS and CDR2 YFSETQ. This CDR3 is CASSPSTSGGTDTQYF. In DNA form, the CDR3 reads TGCGCCAGCAGCCCCTCAACTAGCGGGGGCACAGATACGCAGTATTTT.

This clonotype was counted many times. J is TRBJ2-2 and V is TRBV29-1, with D possibly TRBD2 on 5 matching bases. The length of the CDR3 is 14 residues. Germline V CDR1 and CDR2: SQVTM, ANQGSEA. The V gene lost 5 bases and the J gene lost 4 bases, with 14 bases spanning the gap. CDR3 in amino acids: CSVKRAEVTGELFF. The CDR3 region has the DNA TGCAGCGTTAAGAGGGCAGAAGTCACCGGGGAGCTGTTTTTT.

This clonotype was seen repeatedly, ten times or more. This chain connects TRBV11-2 to TRBJ2-7, with D possibly TRBD1 on 6 matching bases. V dropped 5 bases and J dropped 7 bases, with 24 bases sitting between them. Germline CDR1 is SGHAT and CDR2 is FQNNGV. The CDR3 has 16 residues. The CDR3 is CASSPLGDTLLGEQYF. Written as DNA, the CDR3 is TGTGCCAGCAGCCCGCTAGGGGACACCCTCTTGGGGGAGCAGTACTTC.

There are many counts of this clonotype. The chain uses TRBV28 and TRBJ1-3; no definite D call. The V and J ends lost 3 bases and 2 bases respectively, with 8 bases between them. Germline V gene lookup returns CDR1 MDHEN and CDR2 SYDVKM. The CDR3 loop spans 14 amino acids. The CDR3 DNA reads TGTGCCAGCAGTTTTCCGATCCCTGGAAACACCATATATTTT. Residues: CASSFPIPGNTIYF.

This clonotype was seen ten or more times. The V and J genes are TRBV12-3 or TRBV12-4 and TRBJ2-5, with 9 bases aligning to TRBD1. The ends lost 10 bases at V and 5 bases at J; junction bases unmatched: 17. The CDR3 spans 16 residues. The DNA of the CDR3 is TGTGCCACTGGATTCGGGACAGGGACAATGGGGGAGACCCAGTACTTC. This gives the protein CATGFGTGTMGETQYF.

Details on this clonotype: A much larger clone lies one base from this, so it may be a read error. The chain combines TRBV29-1 with TRBJ1-2; D might be TRBD1 (6 bases). The CDR3 covers 17 residues. CDR1 and CDR2 (germline): SQVTM, ANQGSEA. CDR3 in DNA: TGCAGCGTTGGGTCCTCAAGCGACAGGACTTCTAAGTATGGCTACACCTTC. Translation gives CSVGSSSDRTSKYGYTF.

The table lists this clonotype with many counts. The CDR3 region has the DNA TGTGCCAGCAGTGAGGAGGACAACCTGCTGGAGACCCAGTACTTC. Protein sequence: CASSEEDNLLETQYF. V usage is TRBV6-1 and J usage is TRBJ2-5; possibly TRBD1 or TRBD2 for D (5 bases each). The ends were cut back, 3 bases at V and 5 bases at J, with 16 bases in the middle. CDR3 length: 15 residues. CDR1 and CDR2 from the germline V gene are MNHNS and SASEGT.

This clonotype has a count of ten or more. The rearrangement uses TRBV20-1 and TRBJ2-4; TRBD1 agrees at 9 bases. The germline gives CDR1 DFQATT, CDR2 SNEGSKA (reference sequence). Trimming at V came to 2 bases and at J to 12 bases, leaving 20 bases not matched to a gene. This CDR3 region has 17 residues. The CDR3 nucleotides read TGCAGTGCTAGAATTGTGGGAAGGACAGGGGCAACCTCACCTCAGTACTTC. Its translation is CSARIVGRTGATSPQYF.

This clonotype was observed many times. The rearrangement uses TRBV9 and TRBJ2-3; D remains unclear. The germline gives CDR1 SGDLS, CDR2 YYNGEE. This CDR3 comprises 14 residues. V lost 0 bases, J lost 1 base, and 6 bases lay in between. In DNA form, the CDR3 reads TGTGCCAGCAGCGTAGGGGTGGGCACAGATACGCAGTATTTT. Translated: CASSVGVGTDTQYF.

This clonotype was recorded many times. No DNA is shown, since the ends of the CDR3 on it are uncertain; the CDR3 is the one TCRdb lists. This chain links TRBV5-4 with TRBJ2-3. Germline V gene data show CDR1 as SGHNT and CDR2 as YYREEE (reference sequence). The CDR3 region is 13 residues in length, termini included. The CDR3 loop is CASSFGSGDTQYF.

Concerning this clonotype itself: This may be a read error, as it is one base from a much larger clone. The gene calls are TRBV20-1 and TRBJ2-3; possibly TRBD2 for D (6 bases). V lost 7 bases to trimming and J lost 3 bases, with 14 bases between them. The CDR3 loop spans 13 amino acids. Germline-derived CDR1 and CDR2 are DFQATT and SNEGSKA (reference sequence). CDR3 sequence: CSETSWETDTQYF. The CDR3 coding sequence is TGCAGTGAAACTAGCTGGGAGACAGATACGCAGTATTTT.

This clonotype was detected many times. The chain carries TRBV10-3 and TRBJ1-2, with D possibly being TRBD1 (5 bases). In germline, CDR1 is ENHRY, CDR2 SYGVKD. This CDR3 region has 14 residues. The V end lost 8 bases, the J end lost 1 base, and 14 bases lay between the germline ends. The CDR3 loop is CAISSQGVNYGYTF. DNA for the CDR3: TGTGCCATCTCTAGCCAGGGTGTTAACTATGGCTACACCTTC.

This clonotype was observed at least ten times. The chain uses TRBV11-3 and TRBJ2-2, with D possibly called TRBD1 or TRBD2 (5 bases each). Germline CDR1 is SGHNT and CDR2 is YENEEA. V gave up 0 bases and J gave up 7 bases, with 12 bases separating them. CDR3 size: 15 residues. The CDR3 protein is CASSLERGRGGELFF. The CDR3 bases are TGTGCCAGCAGCTTAGAGAGGGGCCGCGGCGGGGAGCTGTTTTTT.

This chain connects TRBV5-4 to TRBJ2-4, with a weak D call TRBD2 (6 bases). Germline loops: CDR1 SGHNT, CDR2 YYREEE (reference sequence). Deletions cut 2 bases from V and 1 base from J, with 13 bases between. The CDR3 has 16 residues. The CDR3 sequence: CASSLGGILAKNIQYF. In DNA form, the CDR3 reads TGTGCCAGCAGCTTAGGAGGGATTTTGGCCAAAAACATTCAGTACTTC.

This clonotype was counted many times. The rearrangement joins TRBV10-3 to TRBJ1-2; D is unclear. Germline assignment: CDR1 ENHRY and CDR2 SYGVKD. This CDR3 is 15 amino acids long. Trimming removed 6 bases from V and 3 bases from J, with 17 bases in between. CDR3 DNA sequence: TGTGCCATCAGAGGTATGGCCGGCGGGGACTATGGCTACACCTTC. This sequence encodes CAIRGMAGGDYGYTF.

This clonotype was counted ten times or more. The chain has TRBV15 and TRBJ2-3, with 10 bases aligning to TRBD1. CDR1 is LNHNV and CDR2 is YYDKDF in the germline V gene (reference sequence). With 1 base clipped from V and 3 bases from J, the junction kept 7 bases outside the gene matches. This CDR3 is 17 amino acids long. The CDR3 spells CATSRGVLDRGTDTQYF. CDR3 in DNA: TGTGCCACCAGCAGAGGGGTTCTGGACAGGGGGACAGATACGCAGTATTTT. The whole variable domain, remainder taken from reference TRBV15 and TRBJ2-3, is DAMVIQNPRYQVTQFGKPVTLSCSQTLNHNVMYWYQQKSSQAPKLLFHYYDKDFNNEADTPDNFQSRRPNTSFCFLDIRSPGLGDTAMYLCATSRGVLDRGTDTQYFGPGTRLTVL.